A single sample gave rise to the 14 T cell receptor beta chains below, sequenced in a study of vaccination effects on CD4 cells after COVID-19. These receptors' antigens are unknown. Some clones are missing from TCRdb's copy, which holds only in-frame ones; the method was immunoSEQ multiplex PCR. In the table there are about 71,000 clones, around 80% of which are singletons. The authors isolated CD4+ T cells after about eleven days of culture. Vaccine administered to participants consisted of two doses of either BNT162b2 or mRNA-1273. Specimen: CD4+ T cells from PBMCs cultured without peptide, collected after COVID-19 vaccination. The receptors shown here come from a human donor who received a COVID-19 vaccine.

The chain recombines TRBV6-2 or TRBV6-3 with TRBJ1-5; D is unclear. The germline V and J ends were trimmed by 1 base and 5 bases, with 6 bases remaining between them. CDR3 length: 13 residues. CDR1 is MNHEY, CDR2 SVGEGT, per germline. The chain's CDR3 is CASSYYGDQPQHF. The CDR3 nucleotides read TGTGCCAGCAGTTACTATGGGGATCAGCCCCAGCATTTT.

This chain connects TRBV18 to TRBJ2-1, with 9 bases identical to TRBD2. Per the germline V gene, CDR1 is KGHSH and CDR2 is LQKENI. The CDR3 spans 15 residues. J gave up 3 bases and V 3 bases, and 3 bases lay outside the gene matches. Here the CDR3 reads CASSPLAGVYNEQFF. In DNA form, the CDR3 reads TGTGCCAGCTCACCCTTAGCGGGGGTCTACAATGAGCAGTTCTTC. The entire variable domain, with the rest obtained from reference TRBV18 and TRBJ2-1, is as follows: NAGVMQNPRHLVRRRGQEARLRCSPMKGHSHVYWYRQLPEEGLKFMVYLQKENIIDESGMPKERFSAEFPKEGPSILRIQQVVRGDSAAYFCASSPLAGVYNEQFFGPGTRLTVL.

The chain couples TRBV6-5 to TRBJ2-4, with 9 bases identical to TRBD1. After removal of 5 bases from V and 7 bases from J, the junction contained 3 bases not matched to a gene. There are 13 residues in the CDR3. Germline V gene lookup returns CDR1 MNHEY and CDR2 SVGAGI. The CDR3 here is CASSRGQGNIQYF. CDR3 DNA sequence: TGTGCCAGCAGTCGCGGACAGGGGAACATTCAGTACTTC.

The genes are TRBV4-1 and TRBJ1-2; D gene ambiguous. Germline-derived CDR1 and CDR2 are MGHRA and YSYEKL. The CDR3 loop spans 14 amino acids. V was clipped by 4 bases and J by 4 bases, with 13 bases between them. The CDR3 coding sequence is TGCGCCAGCAGCCTGGCCCCGGGTCCCTATGGCTACACCTTC. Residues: CASSLAPGPYGYTF.

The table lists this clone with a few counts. In DNA, the CDR3 is TGTGCCAGTAGTATAGATATCACAGCATTTAACTATGGCTACACCTTC. This gives the protein CASSIDITAFNYGYTF. The chain recombines TRBV19 with TRBJ1-2; D is undetermined. From germline, CDR1 is LNHDA and CDR2 SQIVND (reference sequence). The CDR3 has 16 residues. V lost 0 bases to trimming and J lost 1 base, with 12 bases between them.

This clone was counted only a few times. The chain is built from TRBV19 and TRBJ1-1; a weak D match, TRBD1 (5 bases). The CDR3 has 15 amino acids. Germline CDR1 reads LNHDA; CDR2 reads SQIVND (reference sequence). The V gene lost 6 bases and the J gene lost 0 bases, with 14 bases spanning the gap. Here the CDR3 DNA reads TGTGCCAGTAGCCTCATGACAGCTATGAACACTGAAGCTTTCTTT. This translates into CASSLMTAMNTEAFF. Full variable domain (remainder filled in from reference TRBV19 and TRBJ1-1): DGGITQSPKYLFRKEGQNVTLSCEQNLNHDAMYWYRQDPGQGLRLIYYSQIVNDFQKGDIAEGYSVSREKKESFPLTVTSAQKNPTAFYLCASSLMTAMNTEAFFGQGTRLTVV.

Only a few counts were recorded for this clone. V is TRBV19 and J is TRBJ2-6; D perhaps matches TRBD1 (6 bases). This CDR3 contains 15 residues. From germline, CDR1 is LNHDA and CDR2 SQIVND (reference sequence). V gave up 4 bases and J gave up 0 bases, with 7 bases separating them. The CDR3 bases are TGTGCCAGTAGTAAACAGGGCTCTGGGGCCAACGTCCTGACTTTC. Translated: CASSKQGSGANVLTF.

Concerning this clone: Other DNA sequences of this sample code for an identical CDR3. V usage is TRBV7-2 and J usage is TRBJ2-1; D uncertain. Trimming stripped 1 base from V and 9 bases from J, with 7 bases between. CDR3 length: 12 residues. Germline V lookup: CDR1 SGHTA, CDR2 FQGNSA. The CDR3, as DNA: TGTGCCAGCAGCTTAGTGGCGCCTGAGCAGTTCTTC. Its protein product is CASSLVAPEQFF. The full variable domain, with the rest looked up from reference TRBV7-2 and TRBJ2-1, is GAGVSQSPSNKVTEKGKDVELRCDPISGHTALYWYRQSLGQGLEFLIYFQGNSAPDKSGLPSDRFSAERTGGSVSTLTIQRTQQEDSAVYLCASSLVAPEQFFGPGTRLTVL.

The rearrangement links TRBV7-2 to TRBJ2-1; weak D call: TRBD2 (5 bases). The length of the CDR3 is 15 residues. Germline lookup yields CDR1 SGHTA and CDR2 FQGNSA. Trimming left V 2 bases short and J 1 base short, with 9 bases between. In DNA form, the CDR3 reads TGTGCCAGCAGCTTAACGACGGGGTCCTACAATGAGCAGTTCTTC. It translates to CASSLTTGSYNEQFF.

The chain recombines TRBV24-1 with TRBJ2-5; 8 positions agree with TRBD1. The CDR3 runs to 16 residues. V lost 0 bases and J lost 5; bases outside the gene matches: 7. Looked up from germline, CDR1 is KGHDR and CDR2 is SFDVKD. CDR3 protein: CATSDLGQGSAETQYF. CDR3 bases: TGTGCCACCAGTGATTTGGGACAGGGAAGTGCGGAGACCCAGTACTTC.

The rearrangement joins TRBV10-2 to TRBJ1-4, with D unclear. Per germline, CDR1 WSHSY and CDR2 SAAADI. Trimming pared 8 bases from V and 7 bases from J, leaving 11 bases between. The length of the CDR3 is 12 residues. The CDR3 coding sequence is TGCGCCAGCGGGGTAGGAGGTGAAAAACTGTTTTTT. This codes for CASGVGGEKLFF.

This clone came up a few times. CDR3 region: CASSSGALYSPLHF. The CDR3 region has the DNA TGTGCCAGCAGCTCCGGGGCCTTGTATTCACCCCTCCACTTT. The chain has TRBV7-3 and TRBJ1-6; D possibly corresponds to TRBD1 (5 bases). Germline V gives CDR1 SGHTA, CDR2 FQGTGA. V lost 4 bases and J lost 8, with 12 bases in between. The CDR3 runs to 14 residues.

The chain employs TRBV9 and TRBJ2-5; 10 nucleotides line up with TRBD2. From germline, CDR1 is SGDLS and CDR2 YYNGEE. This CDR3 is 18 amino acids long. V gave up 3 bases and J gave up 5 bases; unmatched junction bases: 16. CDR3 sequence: CASSAYPRTSGLGETQYF. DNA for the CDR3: TGTGCCAGCAGCGCATACCCTCGGACTAGCGGCCTAGGGGAGACCCAGTACTTC.

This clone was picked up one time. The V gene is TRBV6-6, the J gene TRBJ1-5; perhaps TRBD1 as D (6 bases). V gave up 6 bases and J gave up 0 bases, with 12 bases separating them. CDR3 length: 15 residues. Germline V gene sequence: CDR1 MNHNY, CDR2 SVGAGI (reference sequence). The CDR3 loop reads CASRAGTRSNQPQHF. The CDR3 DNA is TGTGCCAGCAGGGCCGGGACACGTAGCAATCAGCCCCAGCATTTT.